These 9 T cell receptor beta chains were sequenced from one sample in a study of cytomegalovirus exposure and HLA in healthy donors. A multiplex PCR was run with 60 Vbeta primers and 13 Jbeta primers. Data came from immunoSEQ multiplex PCR; TCRdb stores just in-frame clones and leaves some out. The table lists 100,000 to 150,000 clones, roughly 83% of them singletons. Sequenced material: PBMCs. The receptors were sampled from a girl aged 2 to 9 in good health and CMV-seronegative.

This clone has just one count. The chain links TRBV29-1 to TRBJ1-1; D call uncertain. The CDR3 spans 10 residues. Germline V gene lookup returns CDR1 SQVTM and CDR2 ANQGSEA. V shed 4 bases and J shed 3 bases, with 3 bases lying between them. This CDR3 is CSVADTEAFF. As DNA, the CDR3 is TGCAGCGTTGCGGACACTGAAGCTTTCTTT.

In DNA form, the CDR3 reads TGTGCCAGCAGTCGGGGACTAGCGGGGGTCCAAGAGACCCAGTACTTC. Translating gives CASSRGLAGVQETQYF. The chain couples TRBV2 to TRBJ2-5; TRBD2 agrees at 14 bases. J lost 1 base, V lost 5 bases, and 3 bases had no gene match. This CDR3 contains 16 residues. Germline-derived CDR1 and CDR2 are SNHLY and FYNNEI.

J is TRBJ1-1 and V is TRBV19, with 9 bases lining up with TRBD1. The CDR3 length is 14 residues. V gave up 10 bases and J gave up 0 bases; unmatched junction bases: 6. Germline V lookup: CDR1 LNHDA, CDR2 SQIVND (reference sequence). CDR3 DNA: TGTGCCACCCGGGACAGGGCTATGAACACTGAAGCTTTCTTT. It yields the protein CATRDRAMNTEAFF.

The chain links TRBV29-1 to TRBJ2-7, with D unclear. The germline gives CDR1 SQVTM, CDR2 ANQGSEA. This CDR3 region has 13 residues. The V end lost 4 bases, the J end lost 4 bases, and 14 bases lay between the germline ends. Here the CDR3 DNA reads TGCAGCGTTGTCGGGTCCCTCAATTACGAGCAGTACTTC. It specifies CSVVGSLNYEQYF.

The chain carries TRBV7-2 and TRBJ2-7; D possibly corresponds to TRBD2 (6 bases). The CDR3 contains 14 residues. The V and J ends lost 0 bases and 2 bases respectively, with 8 bases between them. In germline, CDR1 is SGHTA, CDR2 FQGNSA. The CDR3 nucleotides read TGTGCCAGCAGCTTAGCGCGCGGGACCTACGAGCAGTACTTC. Translating it yields CASSLARGTYEQYF.

This clone occurred a few times. J is TRBJ2-5 and V is TRBV7-3; a weak D match, TRBD2 (6 bases). Germline CDR1 SGHTA, CDR2 FQGTGA. V dropped 5 bases and J dropped 9 bases, with 25 bases sitting between them. The CDR3 spans 16 residues. CDR3 bases: TGTGCCAGCAGCCCAAGCCCCCGGGGGATCGGTTTGGCCCAGTACTTC. It specifies CASSPSPRGIGLAQYF.

This chain joins TRBV19 and TRBJ2-1; 9 bases are a match to TRBD1. Germline lookup yields CDR1 LNHDA and CDR2 SQIVND (reference sequence). Germline trimming cut 5 bases from V and 3 bases from J; bases unmatched to any gene: 11. This CDR3 region has 17 residues. The CDR3 region has the DNA TGTGCCAGTAGTCTAAGAGCCGGGACAGGGCTCTACAATGAGCAGTTCTTC. It specifies CASSLRAGTGLYNEQFF.

The chain is built from TRBV7-6 and TRBJ1-4; TRBD1 matches at 7 bases. CDR1 SGHVS and CDR2 FNYEAQ come from the germline V gene. V lost 2 bases, J lost 4 bases, and 7 bases stayed unmatched. There are 16 residues in the CDR3. The DNA for the CDR3 is TGTGCCAGCAGCTTAATACCGGGACAGAATAATGAAAAACTGTTTTTT. This gives the protein CASSLIPGQNNEKLFF.

This clone came up a few times. This chain links TRBV6-6 with TRBJ2-5; 14 bases fit TRBD2. This CDR3 is 15 amino acids long. V lost 8 bases to trimming and J lost 5 bases; unmatched junction nucleotides: 7. Germline CDR1 reads MNHNY; CDR2 reads SVGAGI (reference sequence). CDR3 sequence (DNA): TGTGCCAGCGGTAGACTAGCGGGAGGGCCGGAGACCCAGTACTTC. Translating gives CASGRLAGGPETQYF.